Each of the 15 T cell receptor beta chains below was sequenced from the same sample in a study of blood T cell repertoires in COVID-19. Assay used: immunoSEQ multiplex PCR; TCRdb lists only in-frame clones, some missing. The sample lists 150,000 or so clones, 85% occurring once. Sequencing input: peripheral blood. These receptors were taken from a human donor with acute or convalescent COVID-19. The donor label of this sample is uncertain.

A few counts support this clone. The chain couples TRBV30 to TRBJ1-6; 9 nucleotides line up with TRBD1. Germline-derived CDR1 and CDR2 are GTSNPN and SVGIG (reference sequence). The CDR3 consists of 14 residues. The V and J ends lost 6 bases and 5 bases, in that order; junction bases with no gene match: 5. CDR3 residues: CACSGTGNNSPLHF. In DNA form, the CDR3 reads TGTGCCTGTAGCGGGACAGGGAATAATTCACCCCTCCACTTT.

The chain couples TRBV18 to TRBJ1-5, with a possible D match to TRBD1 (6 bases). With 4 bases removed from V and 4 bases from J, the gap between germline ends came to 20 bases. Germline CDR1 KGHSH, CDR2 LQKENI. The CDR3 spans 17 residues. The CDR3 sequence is CASSLPGRQARNQPQHF. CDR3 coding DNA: TGTGCCAGCTCACTACCGGGAAGACAGGCCCGTAATCAGCCCCAGCATTTT.

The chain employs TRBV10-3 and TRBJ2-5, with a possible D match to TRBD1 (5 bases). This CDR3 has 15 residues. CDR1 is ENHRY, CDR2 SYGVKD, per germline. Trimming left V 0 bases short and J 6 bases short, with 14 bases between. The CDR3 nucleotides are TGTGCCATCAGTGAGTCAGGAAGGCAGGGAAAGACCCAGTACTTC. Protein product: CAISESGRQGKTQYF.

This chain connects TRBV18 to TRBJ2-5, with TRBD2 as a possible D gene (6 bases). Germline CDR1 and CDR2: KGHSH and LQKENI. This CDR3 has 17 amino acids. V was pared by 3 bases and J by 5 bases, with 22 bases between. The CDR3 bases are TGTGCCAGCTCACCCACGATGGGGAGGTCCGTGTGGGAGACCCAGTACTTC. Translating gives CASSPTMGRSVWETQYF.

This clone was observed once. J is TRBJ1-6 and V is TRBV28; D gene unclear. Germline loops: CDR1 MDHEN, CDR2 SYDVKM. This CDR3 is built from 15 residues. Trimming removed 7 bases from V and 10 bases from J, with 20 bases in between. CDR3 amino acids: CASTRGRVGESPLHF. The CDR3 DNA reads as TGTGCCAGCACAAGAGGCCGGGTTGGGGAGTCACCCCTCCACTTT.

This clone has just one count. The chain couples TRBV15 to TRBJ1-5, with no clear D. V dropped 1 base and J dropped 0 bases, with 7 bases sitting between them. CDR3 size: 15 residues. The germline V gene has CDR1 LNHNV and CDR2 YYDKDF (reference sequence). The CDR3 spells CATSRAPVSNQPQHF. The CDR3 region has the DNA TGTGCCACCAGCAGAGCCCCGGTTAGCAATCAGCCCCAGCATTTT.

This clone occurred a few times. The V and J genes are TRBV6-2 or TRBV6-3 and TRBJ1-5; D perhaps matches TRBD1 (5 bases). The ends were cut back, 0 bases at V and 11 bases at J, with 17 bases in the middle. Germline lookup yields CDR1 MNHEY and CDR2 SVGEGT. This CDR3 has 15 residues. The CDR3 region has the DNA TGTGCCAGCAGTTACTCACAGGCCTCAGAAGTGTCCCAGCATTTT. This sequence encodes CASSYSQASEVSQHF.

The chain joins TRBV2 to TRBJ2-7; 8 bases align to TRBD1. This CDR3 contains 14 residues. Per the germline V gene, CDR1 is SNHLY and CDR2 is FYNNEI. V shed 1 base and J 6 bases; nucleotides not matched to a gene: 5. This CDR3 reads CASSEGQGAIEQYF. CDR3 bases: TGTGCCAGCAGTGAAGGGCAGGGGGCTATCGAGCAGTACTTC.

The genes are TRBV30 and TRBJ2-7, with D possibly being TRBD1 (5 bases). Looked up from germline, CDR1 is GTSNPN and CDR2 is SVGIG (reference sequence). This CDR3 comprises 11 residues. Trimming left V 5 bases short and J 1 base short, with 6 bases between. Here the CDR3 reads CAWDSSYEQYF. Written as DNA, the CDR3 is TGTGCCTGGGACAGTTCCTACGAGCAGTACTTC.

CDR3 bases: TGTGCCAGCAGGGGGACAGGGGTCGATTCACCCCTCCACTTT. It translates to CASRGTGVDSPLHF. The chain is built from TRBV6-5 and TRBJ1-6, with 10 bases aligning to TRBD1. After removal of 6 bases from V and 8 bases from J, the junction contained 4 bases not matched to a gene. This CDR3 is 14 amino acids long. The germline V gene encodes CDR1 MNHEY and CDR2 SVGAGI.

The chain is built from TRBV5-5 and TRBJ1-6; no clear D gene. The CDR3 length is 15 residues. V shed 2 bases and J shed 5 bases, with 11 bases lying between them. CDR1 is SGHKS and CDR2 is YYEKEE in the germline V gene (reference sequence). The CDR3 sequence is CASSFTTANNSPLHF. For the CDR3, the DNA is TGTGCCAGCAGCTTTACAACAGCTAATAATTCACCCCTCCACTTT.

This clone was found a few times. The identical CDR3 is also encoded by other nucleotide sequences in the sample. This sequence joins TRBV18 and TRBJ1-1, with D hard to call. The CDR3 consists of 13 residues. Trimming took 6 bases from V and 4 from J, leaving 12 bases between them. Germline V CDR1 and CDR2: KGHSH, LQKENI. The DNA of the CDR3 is TGTGCCAGCTCTCGACCCGGAGGCACTGAAGCTTTCTTT. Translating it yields CASSRPGGTEAFF.

The CDR3 loop is CAISPGGTSEYEQYF. The CDR3, as DNA: TGTGCCATCAGCCCCGGGGGGACTAGCGAGTACGAGCAGTACTTC. The chain recombines TRBV10-3 with TRBJ2-7, with TRBD2 identical over 10 bases. The CDR3 totals 15 residues. Trimming took 6 bases from V and 4 from J; bases not matched to a gene: 9. Per germline, CDR1 ENHRY and CDR2 SYGVKD.

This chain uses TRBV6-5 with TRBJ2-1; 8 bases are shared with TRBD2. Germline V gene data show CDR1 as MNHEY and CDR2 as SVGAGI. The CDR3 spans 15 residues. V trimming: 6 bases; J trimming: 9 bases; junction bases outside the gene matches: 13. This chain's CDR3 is CASSFYGGGNGEQFF. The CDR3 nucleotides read TGTGCCAGCAGCTTCTACGGGGGGGGGAATGGTGAGCAGTTCTTC.

CDR3 protein: CAILRAGWSGYTF. The CDR3, as DNA: TGTGCCATCCTCAGGGCAGGGTGGAGTGGCTACACCTTC. J is TRBJ1-2 and V is TRBV6-5, with D possibly TRBD1 on 5 matching bases. This CDR3 is built from 13 residues. Per germline, CDR1 MNHEY and CDR2 SVGAGI. V was shortened by 10 bases and J by 7 bases, with 19 bases between the two germline ends.